These 3 T cell receptor beta chains were sequenced from one sample in a study of cytomegalovirus exposure and HLA in healthy donors. It was with 60 Vbeta and 13 Jbeta primers that the PCR ran. The protocol was immunoSEQ multiplex PCR, while the TCRdb copy is restricted to in-frame clones and leaves out a portion. This table holds 150,000 to 250,000 clones, 75% to 85% found once. The sample comprised PBMCs. These receptors were collected from a woman aged 45-59 years in good health and CMV-seronegative.

The V call is TRBV28, the J call TRBJ2-1; the match to TRBD2 covers 9 bases. CDR1 MDHEN and CDR2 SYDVKM come from the germline V gene. Trimming took 6 bases from V and 4 from J; bases not matched to a gene: 7. The CDR3 is 15 residues long. The chain's CDR3 is CASRAQREEYNEQFF. The CDR3 bases are TGTGCCAGCAGGGCCCAGCGGGAGGAATACAATGAGCAGTTCTTC.

The chain carries TRBV4-2 and TRBJ2-5; possibly TRBD1 for D (6 bases). The CDR3 consists of 15 residues. The V end was cut by 0 bases, the J end by 4 bases, with 12 bases between. From germline, CDR1 is LGHNA and CDR2 YNFKEQ. CDR3 sequence (DNA): TGTGCCAGCAGCCAAGATGATAAAGGGGGAGAGACCCAGTACTTC. It yields the protein CASSQDDKGGETQYF.

This clone was detected once. The V gene is TRBV10-3, the J gene TRBJ1-3, with 7 positions matching TRBD1. Germline V CDR1 and CDR2: ENHRY, SYGVKD. V lost 3 bases and J lost 0; bases outside the gene matches: 5. CDR3 length: 16 residues. CDR3 protein: CAISDPGQRSGNTIYF. In DNA, the CDR3 is TGTGCCATCAGTGACCCGGGACAGCGCTCTGGAAACACCATATATTTT.